The next 32 T cell receptor beta chains were all read from a single sample in a study of cytomegalovirus exposure and HLA in healthy donors listed by TCRdb under 2017. The method was the immunoSEQ multiplex PCR assay. For the multiplex PCR, a mixture combining 60 forward primers for TCR Vbeta segments and 13 reverse primers for TCR Jbeta segments was used. TCRdb mirrors the immuneACCESS table, restricted to in-frame sequences. Some clones are absent from its copies; in checked studies, under half trace to an unresolved V gene, and the reason for the others is unknown. A total of 130,000 or so clones appear in this sample, roughly 70% of them only once. The ten largest clonotypes hold more than 2% of the sample. The sequenced sample consisted of PBMCs. These receptor sequences come from a woman aged 40 to 50 in good health and CMV-seropositive.

The V call is TRBV27, the J call TRBJ2-7; 13 positions agree with TRBD2. Germline V gives CDR1 MNHEY, CDR2 SMNVEV (reference sequence). The CDR3 consists of 18 residues. With V trimmed by 4 bases and J by 2 bases, 11 bases remained unmatched. The CDR3 protein is CASSSTGLAGVQPYEQYF. CDR3 bases: TGTGCCAGCAGTTCAACTGGACTAGCGGGAGTCCAACCCTACGAGCAGTACTTC.

The chain uses TRBV27 and TRBJ1-2; D is possibly TRBD1 (5 bases). The CDR3 has 13 amino acids. CDR1 and CDR2 (germline): MNHEY, SMNVEV (reference sequence). V dropped 6 bases and J dropped 6 bases, with 14 bases sitting between them. The CDR3 spells CASSRVGLNGYTF. For the CDR3, the DNA is TGTGCCAGCAGCCGCGTGGGGCTTAATGGCTACACCTTC.

The CDR3 DNA sequence: TGTGCCAGCAGTGGACTAGCGAGCACAGATACGCAGTATTTT. Its translation: CASSGLASTDTQYF. The V and J genes are TRBV6-1 and TRBJ2-3, with 8 nucleotides matching TRBD2. The V gene's germline CDR1 is MNHNS and CDR2 SASEGT. With V trimmed by 4 bases and J by 0 bases, 0 bases remained unmatched. The CDR3 is made up of 14 amino acids.

As concerns this clone: This is likely an artifact of a read error, given a far larger clone one base away. Different DNA sequences within this sample yield the same CDR3. This chain joins TRBV7-6 and TRBJ2-7, with a tentative D call TRBD1 (5 bases). The CDR3 runs to 14 residues. Between the trimmed V and J ends, which lost 4 bases and 0 bases, there was a span of 10 bases. Germline loops: CDR1 SGHVS, CDR2 FNYEAQ. The DNA for the CDR3 is TGTGCCAGCAGCTCCAGGGTATCCTCCTACGAGCAGTACTTC. It encodes CASSSRVSSYEQYF.

The rearrangement links TRBV7-2 to TRBJ1-5; no clear D gene. The CDR3 consists of 16 residues. The V gene's germline CDR1 is SGHTA and CDR2 FQGNSA. The V gene lost 1 base and the J gene lost 0 bases, with 10 bases spanning the gap. The CDR3 reads CASSLGSGYSNQPQHF. Written as DNA, the CDR3 is TGTGCCAGCAGCTTAGGTTCGGGATATAGCAATCAGCCCCAGCATTTT. The complete variable domain, with remaining parts taken from reference TRBV7-2 and TRBJ1-5, reads GAGVSQSPSNKVTEKGKDVELRCDPISGHTALYWYRQSLGQGLEFLIYFQGNSAPDKSGLPSDRFSAERTGGSVSTLTIQRTQQEDSAVYLCASSLGSGYSNQPQHFGDGTRLSIL.

On this clone itself: Additional DNA sequences in this sample encode the identical CDR3. CDR3 nucleotide sequence: TGCGCCAGCAGCCGGGACAGGGACTACGAGCAGTACTTC. It yields the protein CASSRDRDYEQYF. This chain uses TRBV4-1 with TRBJ2-7; 9 nucleotides align to TRBD1. This CDR3 comprises 13 residues. The germline CDR1 and CDR2 sequences are MGHRA and YSYEKL. V was clipped by 4 bases and J by 3 bases; unmatched bases: 1.

This sequence joins TRBV18 and TRBJ2-2; D unresolved. The CDR3 extends over 15 amino acids. V was shortened by 6 bases and J by 2 bases, with 13 bases between the two germline ends. Per the germline V gene, CDR1 is KGHSH and CDR2 is LQKENI. CDR3 DNA sequence: TGTGCCAGCTCCCTCTCGAACCTAAACACCGGGGAGCTGTTTTTT. Translated, it gives CASSLSNLNTGELFF.

In this sample, this clone turned up a few times. V usage is TRBV7-8 and J usage is TRBJ1-5; 7 nucleotides align to TRBD1. This CDR3 has 15 amino acids. Per germline, CDR1 SGHVS and CDR2 FQNEAQ. Trimming cost V 1 base and J 8 bases; bases outside gene matches: 8. The CDR3 nucleotides are TGTGCCAGCAGCTTAGTGGGGGACAGAGGAAAGCCCCAGCATTTT. Its translation is CASSLVGDRGKPQHF.

The chain is built from TRBV7-9 and TRBJ2-1; no definite D call. V dropped 5 bases and J dropped 4 bases, with 9 bases sitting between them. CDR3 length equals 13 residues. Germline assignment: CDR1 SEHNR and CDR2 FQNEAQ (reference sequence). As DNA, the CDR3 is TGTGCCAGCAGCCTAGACTTTTACAATGAGCAGTTCTTC. Its protein product is CASSLDFYNEQFF.

The CDR3 DNA sequence: TGTGCCAGCAGCCAGCGCAACTATGGCTACACCTTC. As protein: CASSQRNYGYTF. V and J are TRBV11-2 and TRBJ1-2; D unclear. Germline V gene lookup returns CDR1 SGHAT and CDR2 FQNNGV. The length of the CDR3 is 12 residues. V lost 5 bases and J lost 2, with 6 bases in between. The entire variable domain, with the rest obtained from reference TRBV11-2 and TRBJ1-2, is as follows: EAGVAQSPRYKIIEKRQSVAFWCNPISGHATLYWYQQILGQGPKLLIQFQNNGVVDDSQLPKDRFSAERLKGVDSTLKIQPAKLEDSAVYLCASSQRNYGYTFGSGTRLTVV.

Written as DNA, the CDR3 is TGTGCCAGCAGCGGACAGGGGTATCCCCCCAGCAATCAGCCCCAGCATTTT. Its translation: CASSGQGYPPSNQPQHF. The chain recombines TRBV7-8 with TRBJ1-5; 9 positions match TRBD1. This CDR3 contains 17 residues. V was clipped by 5 bases and J by 1 base; unmatched bases: 9. The germline V gene encodes CDR1 SGHVS and CDR2 FQNEAQ.

The chain recombines TRBV18 with TRBJ2-1, with D possibly being TRBD1 (5 bases). This CDR3 spans 17 amino acids. Trimming shortened V by 3 bases and J by 0 bases, and 15 bases separated the two germline ends. Germline loops: CDR1 KGHSH, CDR2 LQKENI. CDR3 in amino acids: CASSPLAGSSSYNEQFF. The CDR3 region has the DNA TGTGCCAGCTCACCCCTGGCAGGGTCAAGCTCCTACAATGAGCAGTTCTTC.

The rearrangement uses TRBV27 and TRBJ2-3; 7 bases are shared with TRBD2. Looked up from germline, CDR1 is MNHEY and CDR2 is SMNVEV (reference sequence). This CDR3 spans 15 amino acids. J was trimmed by 4 bases and V by 4 bases; bases with no gene match: 8. CDR3 bases: TGTGCCAGCAGTTCCCGTGGCGGGAGCTCAGATACGCAGTATTTT. Its translation is CASSSRGGSSDTQYF.

The J gene is TRBJ2-7, the V gene TRBV28; 7 nucleotides align to TRBD1. The CDR3 consists of 15 residues. J was trimmed by 2 bases and V by 5 bases; bases with no gene match: 9. Germline V gene lookup returns CDR1 MDHEN and CDR2 SYDVKM. The CDR3 nucleotides read TGTGCCAGCAGTCACCTCCTAGGGACAGCCTACGAGCAGTACTTC. Translation: CASSHLLGTAYEQYF.

As DNA, the CDR3 is TGTGCCAGCAGCTTTTGGCACAGGGGGATCTCCGGGGAGCTGTTTTTT. It specifies CASSFWHRGISGELFF. The rearrangement joins TRBV7-2 to TRBJ2-2; 8 bases align to TRBD1. CDR3 length: 16 amino acids. The germline gives CDR1 SGHTA, CDR2 FQGNSA. The trim removed 3 bases at V and 6 bases at J, leaving 9 bases unmatched.

J is TRBJ2-7 and V is TRBV30; TRBD2 aligns across 12 bases. The V and J ends lost 0 bases and 7 bases, in that order; junction bases with no gene match: 7. The CDR3 has 15 amino acids. Per the germline V gene, CDR1 is GTSNPN and CDR2 is SVGIG (reference sequence). CDR3 sequence (DNA): TGTGCCTGGAGTGTGACTAGCGGGGGACGGGGAGAGCAGTACTTC. As protein: CAWSVTSGGRGEQYF.

The rearrangement joins TRBV2 to TRBJ1-1; D unresolved. CDR3 length: 23 residues. The V and J ends lost 7 bases and 5 bases respectively, with 44 bases between them. The germline gives CDR1 SNHLY, CDR2 FYNNEI. CDR3 coding DNA: TGTGCCAGCAAGAGACTTAGGGTCTGGAGGAACATAAGAGTCTCGGTTGTAGGTACTGAAGCTTTCTTT. Residues: CASKRLRVWRNIRVSVVGTEAFF. Filled out from reference TRBV2 and TRBJ1-1, the complete variable domain reads EPEVTQTPSHQVTQMGQEVILRCVPISNHLYFYWYRQILGQKVEFLVSFYNNEISEKSEIFDDQFSVERPDGSNFTLKIRSTKLEDSAMYFCASKRLRVWRNIRVSVVGTEAFFGQGTRLTVV.

This clone appeared a single time. The rearrangement uses TRBV29-1 and TRBJ2-2, with D perhaps TRBD1 (6 bases). Germline loops: CDR1 SQVTM, CDR2 ANQGSEA. This CDR3 is 14 amino acids long. The V end lost 4 bases, the J end lost 0 bases, and 9 bases lay between the germline ends. Here the CDR3 reads CSVGGQSNTGELFF. The CDR3 DNA sequence: TGCAGCGTTGGCGGACAGTCGAACACCGGGGAGCTGTTTTTT.

The chain uses TRBV2 and TRBJ2-3; 8 nucleotides agree with TRBD2. Germline values: CDR1 SNHLY, CDR2 FYNNEI. V shed 7 bases, J shed 0 bases, and the junction held 9 bases outside the gene matches. The length of the CDR3 is 16 residues. The CDR3 DNA reads as TGTGCCAGCATCGCTATAGCGGGGCCTAGCACAGATACGCAGTATTTT. Translation: CASIAIAGPSTDTQYF.

This clone showed up just once. CDR3 sequence reads: CATSRGTTGRETQYF. The DNA of the CDR3 is TGTGCCACCAGCAGAGGTACGACAGGGCGGGAGACCCAGTACTTC. V usage is TRBV15 and J usage is TRBJ2-5, with 7 bases fitting TRBD1. The trim removed 1 base at V and 5 bases at J, leaving 7 bases unmatched. Germline CDR1 is LNHNV and CDR2 is YYDKDF (reference sequence). The CDR3 loop spans 15 amino acids.

CDR3 bases: TGTGCCAGCAGTTTACCACCCCTGGGGAGGACTAATGAAAAACTGTTTTTT. Translating it yields CASSLPPLGRTNEKLFF. The genes are TRBV28 and TRBJ1-4; D remains ambiguous. The germline V gene encodes CDR1 MDHEN and CDR2 SYDVKM. There are 17 residues in the CDR3. The germline V and J ends were trimmed by 2 bases and 2 bases, with 15 bases remaining between them.

The chain recombines TRBV11-2 with TRBJ2-7; 12 bases fit TRBD1. Germline V gives CDR1 SGHAT, CDR2 FQNNGV. The V segment lost 5 bases and the J segment 7 bases; nucleotides outside the gene matches: 12. The CDR3 loop spans 16 amino acids. The CDR3 DNA reads TGTGCCAGCAGCCCCAGGCCGGGACAGGGGGCGCGGGAGCAGTACTTC. Its protein is CASSPRPGQGAREQYF.

The V gene is TRBV28, the J gene TRBJ1-5; no firm D call. The CDR3 has 14 residues. V was trimmed by 7 bases and J by 0 bases, leaving 10 bases between them. The germline gives CDR1 MDHEN, CDR2 SYDVKM. For the CDR3, the DNA is TGTGCCAGCACCGGTGCCTATAGCAATCAGCCCCAGCATTTT. Amino acids: CASTGAYSNQPQHF.

J is TRBJ2-6 and V is TRBV27; D uncertain. With 4 bases removed from V and 0 bases from J, the gap between germline ends came to 4 bases. Germline CDR1 is MNHEY and CDR2 is SMNVEV (reference sequence). The CDR3 spans 14 residues. The CDR3 nucleotides are TGTGCCAGCAGTTACAACTCTGGGGCCAACGTCCTGACTTTC. Translated: CASSYNSGANVLTF.

The genes are TRBV9 and TRBJ2-5; 11 bases align to TRBD1. The CDR3 covers 17 residues. Germline values: CDR1 SGDLS, CDR2 YYNGEE. J was trimmed by 5 bases and V by 1 base; bases with no gene match: 10. The CDR3 DNA is TGTGCCAGCAGCGTACGAGGACAGGGGGCGCCCCGGGAGACCCAGTACTTC. Translating it yields CASSVRGQGAPRETQYF.

This chain uses TRBV7-9 with TRBJ1-2, with 7 bases matching TRBD1. J lost 3 bases, V lost 5 bases, and 9 bases had no gene match. The CDR3 has 15 amino acids. The germline gives CDR1 SEHNR, CDR2 FQNEAQ (reference sequence). This CDR3 reads CASSGAFQGDYGYTF. CDR3 bases: TGTGCCAGCAGCGGGGCATTCCAGGGGGACTATGGCTACACCTTC.

The chain combines TRBV7-2 with TRBJ2-7; D is undetermined. The CDR3 is 11 amino acids. The germline V gene has CDR1 SGHTA and CDR2 FQGNSA. V lost 4 bases to trimming and J lost 3 bases, with 4 bases between them. The CDR3 protein is CASSSLYEQYF. DNA for the CDR3: TGTGCCAGCAGCTCCCTCTACGAGCAGTACTTC.

This clone was detected only a few times. The chain combines TRBV19 with TRBJ2-5, with TRBD1 matching over 7 bases. The CDR3 spans 15 residues. Germline-derived CDR1 and CDR2 are LNHDA and SQIVND (reference sequence). Unmatched junction bases numbered 7, after V lost 1 base and J lost 5 bases. This CDR3 is CASSIARQGWETQYF. CDR3 sequence (DNA): TGTGCCAGTAGTATAGCCCGACAGGGATGGGAGACCCAGTACTTC.

The gene calls are TRBV4-1 and TRBJ1-4; D unclear. The V gene's germline CDR1 is MGHRA and CDR2 YSYEKL. The V end was cut by 1 base, the J end by 4 bases, with 13 bases between. This CDR3 is built from 16 residues. CDR3 nucleotide sequence: TGCGCCAGCAGCCAAGTCGCGTTTGAGGGTAATGAAAAACTGTTTTTT. As protein: CASSQVAFEGNEKLFF.

The J gene is TRBJ2-3, the V gene TRBV7-9, with TRBD2 matching 9 bases. CDR1 SEHNR and CDR2 FQNEAQ come from the germline V gene (reference sequence). V dropped 3 bases and J dropped 0; count of bases not matched to a gene: 7. This CDR3 has 17 amino acids. The CDR3 region is CASSFGRGGLSTDTQYF. CDR3 bases: TGTGCCAGCAGCTTTGGGCGGGGGGGCCTCAGCACAGATACGCAGTATTTT.

The rearrangement uses TRBV19 and TRBJ1-2, with TRBD1 matching over 7 bases. CDR1 is LNHDA and CDR2 is SQIVND in the germline V gene (reference sequence). The CDR3 extends over 14 amino acids. With 3 bases clipped from V and 4 bases from J, the junction kept 5 bases outside the gene matches. The chain's CDR3 is CASSMGTAVYGYTF. In DNA form, the CDR3 reads TGTGCCAGTAGTATGGGGACAGCGGTCTATGGCTACACCTTC.

This chain joins TRBV27 and TRBJ2-1, with TRBD1 matching 10 bases. CDR3 length: 16 amino acids. Germline CDR1 MNHEY, CDR2 SMNVEV (reference sequence). Unmatched junction bases numbered 12, after V lost 7 bases and J lost 6 bases. CDR3 DNA: TGTGCCAGCACGCCTTCCGGGACAGGGGCTTTCAATGAGCAGTTCTTC. Translating it yields CASTPSGTGAFNEQFF.